This TCR beta chain is drawn from a study of T cell repertoires in cytomegalovirus infection. General observations from the study: HLA-C-restricted CMV clonotypes gave the most frequent clonotype in two of eight donors.

V lost 6 bases and J lost 0; bases outside the gene matches: 5. The CDR3 runs 15 residues. From germline, CDR1 is MNHEY and CDR2 SVGAGI. A remark on this clonotype: The antigen is undetermined.

MiXCR, applied by TCRdb to the reads, yields one record per CDR3 protein. Of approximately 500,000 distinct CDR3 sequences in the sample, around a third are singletons; the top ten hold roughly 17%. The rearrangement joins TRBV6-5 to TRBJ2-3; 8 nucleotides match TRBD2. The sample in question was cultured PBMCs, obtained from culture after CMV antigen stimulation. The sequence came from a human donor in good health (CMV status not recorded). Some clones in this sample may be carry-over from other donors' samples. The DNA for the CDR3 is TGTGCCAGCAGCAACCCTAGCGGGAGCACAGATACGCAGTATTTT. It translates to CASSNPSGSTDTQYF.